This T cell receptor beta chain was recorded in a study of CD8+ T cells in alopecia areata. Points from the study as a whole: Possibly because of HLA-related factors, TCR sharing was less clear across patients than in mice.

Between the trimmed V and J ends, which lost 2 bases and 3 bases, there was a span of 26 bases. CDR1 SNHLY and CDR2 FYNNEI come from the germline V gene. The CDR3 totals 20 residues. Following RNA extraction, reverse transcription yielded cDNA that acted as the sequencing template. Using immunoSEQ multiplex PCR, the repertoire was profiled, and TCRdb retains in-frame clones only, with some absent. This table holds about 270,000 clones, 60% found once. As to this clone: Its antigen is not known.

Treatment noted: oral pan-JAK inhibitor, 5-10 mg twice daily. The rearrangement links TRBV2 to TRBJ1-5; possibly TRBD1 for D (5 bases). The sequenced sample was CD4+ T cells sorted from blood, obtained at approximately week 51, from a patient treated with tofacitinib. The TCR sequence derives from a human donor with alopecia areata. CDR3 in DNA: TGTGCCAGCAGTGAAAGCAGGGACTCGGTGGCTCCGAACGCCAATCAGCCCCAGCATTTT. It yields the protein CASSESRDSVAPNANQPQHF.